One T cell receptor beta chain is described in this entry. No qualities accompany the bases; no much larger clone lies one base away. The CDR3 runs 16 residues from the cysteine to the phenylalanine. Only CDR3 DNA remains: 48 bases, in frame from the first base. Trimming removed 3 bases from V and 9 bases from J; the gene matches leave 10 bases unexplained. PBMCs were labeled with CellTrace CFSE and were cultured for 6 to 7 days in RPMI containing roughly 8.6% human serum plus peptide pools at roughly 1 ug/mL each. On a BD FACSAria, proliferating CD4 T cells were sorted without fixation as live CD56-CD19-CD16-CD3+CD4+ CFSE-low cells. Enrolled adults were healthy and seronegative for ZIKV, JEV, YFV, DENV and WNV by microneutralization screening. Samples came from a phase 1, double-blinded, randomized, placebo-controlled trial of an alum-adjuvanted Zika purified-inactivated virus (ZPIV) vaccine. Peripheral blood mononuclear cells were isolated using a standard procedure and then kept frozen in liquid nitrogen until they were used.

The data belong to a study of Japanese encephalitis immunity and Zika vaccine responses (dated by TCRdb to about 2021). About the study as a whole: Three 5.0 ug doses of alum-adjuvanted ZPIV were administered to included participants at weeks 0, 4 and 28. Two to three months ahead of the first ZPIV dose, about 12 participants were given JEV vaccine (IXIARO) as a two-dose regimen with the doses 28 days apart. TCR repertoires were also analyzed from a few flavivirus-naive individuals at weeks 2, 6 and 52 after starting ZPIV vaccination. Over 5 representative participants per pre-vaccination group were picked for TCR sequencing, using samples from week 52 and from week 0, the point after pre-vaccination but before ZPIV. ZIKV peptides were 15-mers overlapping by 11 residues, selected for NetMHCpan/NetMHCII-predicted epitopes with affinity below 50 nM. The study asked whether earlier vaccination against Japanese encephalitis virus (JEV) or yellow fever virus (YFV) shaped CD4 T cell responses to the Zika vaccine. The stimulations used peptide pools from ZIKV structural proteins divided into flavivirus-conserved and non-conserved sets, or JEV or YFV peptides that matched the pre-vaccination. Before ZPIV, twelve participants were given one dose of YFV vaccine (YF-VAX), while 10 or so participants were flavivirus-naive. General study outcomes and caveats: JEV-pre-vaccinated donors showed higher repertoire similarity across time-points and stimulations than YFV-pre-vaccinated donors, indicating more clonotypes common to ZIKV and JEV stimulation. Only a subset of trial participants with three doses and adequate samples was analyzed, not the entire vaccinated cohort. In JEV-pre-vaccinated donors, the repertoire richness of CD4 T cells responding to conserved ZIKV epitopes dropped significantly after ZPIV. Peptide-pool deconvolution was not performed because of sample size limitations, and consequently the individual peptides driving cross-reactive responses were not identified. Only a few individuals showed CD8 T cell responses to the ZIKV peptide pools, and those responses were of very low magnitude. Samples grouped by participant and showed no similarity between individuals, suggesting that no public TCRs were detected.

The library was generated by 5' RACE. Before sequencing, the TCRbeta libraries were pooled in proportion to the number of cells sorted for each library. Total RNA was extracted from sorted cells with RNAzol RT, and cDNA was synthesized with an oligo(dT) primer and a template-switching oligo. The TCRbeta V-CDR3-J region was PCR-amplified with Kapa HiFi using a SMARTer oligo primer and a TCRbeta constant-region primer. Illumina adaptors and sample-specific index barcodes were added in a second PCR, with HighPrep bead cleanup and a Bioanalyzer check confirming a band of roughly 650 bp. Libraries were sequenced on an Illumina MiSeq with 2x151 bp paired-end reads. As for how the authors treated the data: Reads were demultiplexed with an in-house Java program, and MiXCR assigned TCRbeta annotations and counted clonotypes. Repertoire overlap was assessed with Morisita-Horn indices from the R package vegan, and UPGMA clustering and Circos plots of recurring clonotypes were generated. Shannon diversity and richness were normalized to the maximum possible value based on input cell numbers, so that values between 0 and 1 were obtained. CDR3beta sequences were aligned with MUSCLE, distances computed with SeqinR, and multidimensional scaling plotted in R. TCRdb trimmed the raw reads at Q25, called clones with MiXCR and kept productive beta chains. Identical CDR3 proteins give one entry, which carries the most common genes and DNA. None of the V and J calls come from the authors' own analysis; TCRdb made them. This sample comprises some 410 distinct CDR3 sequences, approximately 7% of them detected only once. In total, the top ten clones hold roughly 21% of the sample.

Specimen: antigen-activated CD4+ T cells from blood, cultured, collected during a Zika inactivated vaccine study. The chain is made from TRBV12-3 or TRBV12-4 and TRBJ1-6, with 8 bases in between that match TRBD1. This sequence was found in an adult woman who received an inactivated Zika virus vaccine. At the DNA level, the sequence is TGTGCCAGCAGTTTCCGGGGCAGGGGGCGCCGTTCACCCCTCCACTTT. Its coded protein is CASSFRGRGRRSPLHF.